A selection of T cell receptor beta chains follows, all from one sample in a study of T-cell reconstitution after alpha-beta-depleted transplantation in children. MiXCR was run by TCRdb on the PCR reads, yielding one entry per CDR3 protein. The repertoire holds about 290,000 distinct CDR3 sequences, around 10% seen once, with around 7.6% in the top ten. This sample comprised PBMCs, obtained before TCRalphabeta/CD19-depleted stem cell transplant. All receptors come from a boy younger than two with acute myeloid leukemia, due to receive a stem cell transplant. Each CDR3 is given with its conserved first and last residue. D genes are given only for firm matches. Clone size is not always given. Where it is, it says once, few, many or a class for expanded clones.

>TRBJ1-1|many|TRBD1|TRBV13
TGTGCCAGCAGCTTAGAGGGACAGGGGCCGACTGAAGCTTTCTTT
CASSLEGQGPTEAFF
>TRBJ1-1|many|NA|TRBV2
TGTGCCAGCAGCCACCCCCAACAGGGCGGGGGAATGAACACTGAAGCTTTCTTT
CASSHPQQGGGMNTEAFF
>TRBJ2-7|few|TRBD2|TRBV2
TGTGCCAGCAGTCCGCCGACTAGCGCGTACGAGCAGTACTTC
CASSPPTSAYEQYF
>TRBJ2-2|many|TRBD2|TRBV29-1
TGCAGCGTTGAAGGAATCCCCGGGGGGACCAACACCGGGGAGCTGTTTTTT
CSVEGIPGGTNTGELFF
>TRBJ2-7|many|TRBD2|TRBV11-2
TGTGCCAGCTCATTACCGGGACTAGCATTCTACGAGCAGTACTTC
CASSLPGLAFYEQYF
>TRBJ2-3|many|TRBD2|TRBV5-6
TGTGCCAGCAGCTTGTATTTGGGACTAGCGGCAGATACGCAGTATTTT
CASSLYLGLAADTQYF
>TRBJ1-5|few|TRBD1|TRBV27
TGTGCCAGCAGTGTTACAGGGGGCAGGCAGCCCCAGCATTTT
CASSVTGGRQPQHF
>TRBJ2-3|few|TRBD2|TRBV7-2
TGTGCCAGCAGCTTAGACCGGGGGGGACTACATACGCAGTATTTT
CASSLDRGGLHTQYF
>TRBJ2-3|many|TRBD2|TRBV20-1
TGCAGTGCTAGATACCTAGCGGGAGGGTATGGTACGCAGTATTTT
CSARYLAGGYGTQYF
>TRBJ2-1|many|TRBD2|TRBV6-1
TGTGCCAGCAGAGCTAGCGGAGACTACAATGAGCAGTTCTTC
CASRASGDYNEQFF
>TRBJ1-5|many|NA|TRBV5-1
TGCGCCAGCAGACCTGGACGGAATAGCAATCAGCCCCAGCATTTT
CASRPGRNSNQPQHF
>TRBJ2-7|many|NA|TRBV20-1
TGCAGTGCTAGCGAGATGGGCTTCTACGAGCAGTACTTC
CSASEMGFYEQYF
>TRBJ2-1|many|NA|TRBV28
TGTGCCAGCACTTTGGGGGATGATTACAATGAGCAGTTCTTC
CASTLGDDYNEQFF
>TRBJ2-3|many|NA|TRBV28
TGTGCCAGCAGTTTAACTCATGATGTAAGCACAGATACGCAGTATTTT
CASSLTHDVSTDTQYF
>TRBJ1-1|many|TRBD1|TRBV7-9
TGTGCCAGCAGCACCTACAGGGGCCGGAACACTGAAGCTTTCTTT
CASSTYRGRNTEAFF
>TRBJ2-1|few|TRBD1|TRBV27
TGTGCCAGCAGTTTGCCCGGGACAGGGGTGGGCAATGAGCAGTTCTTC
CASSLPGTGVGNEQFF
>TRBJ1-1|many|NA|TRBV5-5
TGTGCCAGCAGCTTGGCCAGTGACCCGCTTGGGCCTGACACTGAAGCTTTCTTT
CASSLASDPLGPDTEAFF
>TRBJ1-5|many|NA|TRBV4-1
TGCGCCAGCAGCCAAGACGGGATTAGCAATCAGCCCCAGCATTTT
CASSQDGISNQPQHF
>TRBJ2-1|NA|TRBD2|TRBV4-3
TGCGCCAGCAGCCATGCTTCCGGGACTACTTTCTACAATGAGCAGTTCTTC
CASSHASGTTFYNEQFF
>TRBJ2-7|few|TRBD2|TRBV20-1
TGCAGTGCTAGGGGTAGCGGGGTATCCTACGAGCAGTACTTC
CSARGSGVSYEQYF
>TRBJ2-1|many|TRBD2|TRBV7-9
TGTGCCAGCAGCTCGGGACTAGCGGGGGGCAATGAGCAGTTCTTC
CASSSGLAGGNEQFF
>TRBJ2-2|few|NA|TRBV12-3/TRBV12-4
TGTGCCAGCAGTCCCTCAGGGGGGATACTAACTAGAGGCTCTACCGGGGAGCTGTTTTTT
CASSPSGGILTRGSTGELFF
>TRBJ1-5|many|NA|TRBV20-1
TGCAGTGCTAACCCCCCGGGCCAGCCCCAGCATTTT
CSANPPGQPQHF
>TRBJ2-3|many|NA|TRBV10-3
TGTGCCATCAGCGGCCGGCCTAGCACAGATACGCAGTATTTT
CAISGRPSTDTQYF
>TRBJ1-3|many|NA|TRBV4-3
TGCGCCAGCAGCCAAGACAGGGGCCGCTCTGGAAACACCATATATTTT
CASSQDRGRSGNTIYF
>TRBJ2-3|NA|TRBD2|TRBV7-3
TGTGCCAGCAGCTTAATCGAGCGGGGGGGGGGCACGCAGTATTTT
CASSLIERGGGTQYF
>TRBJ2-5|NA|TRBD1|TRBV20-1
TGCAGTGCGGCAACAGGGGTAGAGACCCAGTACTTC
CSAATGVETQYF
>TRBJ2-7|many|NA|TRBV5-8
TGTGCCAGCAGCTTGTGGACTACCTACGAGCAGTACTTC
CASSLWTTYEQYF
>TRBJ2-4|many|TRBD1|TRBV7-2
TGTGCCAGCAGCCCCAATGGGGGACAGGCTTGGGACATTCAGTACTTC
CASSPNGGQAWDIQYF
>TRBJ1-2|many|NA|TRBV12-5
TGTGCTAGTGGTCCCGGACTGAGTATGAACTATGGCTACACCTTC
CASGPGLSMNYGYTF
>TRBJ2-2|many|TRBD2|TRBV12-3/TRBV12-4
TGTGCCAGCAGTTTAGGGATACTAGCGGGAGGGCCCGGGGAGCTGTTTTTT
CASSLGILAGGPGELFF
>TRBJ1-5|many|TRBD1|TRBV7-3
TGTGCCAGCAGCTTAAGACAGGGGGATCAGCCCCAGCATTTT
CASSLRQGDQPQHF
>TRBJ1-4|many|NA|TRBV6-2/TRBV6-3
TGTGCCAGCAGTGCCCGCCGGGGGATTGAAAAACTGTTTTTT
CASSARRGIEKLFF
>TRBJ2-5|NA|TRBD2|TRBV7-2
TGTGCCAGCAGCTTAGGGACTAGCGGGTACCAAGAGACCCAGTACTTC
CASSLGTSGYQETQYF
>TRBJ2-5|many|NA|TRBV7-6
TGTGCCAGCAGCCCCAGGGAACTGGGGACCCAGTACTTC
CASSPRELGTQYF
>TRBJ1-6|few|TRBD1|TRBV12-3/TRBV12-4
TGTGCCAGCAGTTTTATGGGACAGAGGAATTCACCCCTCCACTTT
CASSFMGQRNSPLHF
>TRBJ2-7|many|TRBD1|TRBV5-1
TGCGCCAGCTACCGGGACAGCAACGCCTACGAGCAGTACTTC
CASYRDSNAYEQYF
>TRBJ2-7|many|TRBD1|TRBV7-6
TGTGCCAGCAGCTCACAGGGGTCCTCCTACGAGCAGTACTTC
CASSSQGSSYEQYF
>TRBJ2-3|few|NA|TRBV20-1
TGCAGTGCTAGAGCCCACCGGGGTAGTAGCGATACGCAGTATTTT
CSARAHRGSSDTQYF
>TRBJ1-5|many|NA|TRBV2
TGTGCCAGCAGTGATAGCAATCAGCCCCAGCATTTT
CASSDSNQPQHF
>TRBJ2-5|many|TRBD2|TRBV7-2
TGTGCCAGCAGCAAAGCCCCTAGCGGGCGTAAAGAGACCCAGTACTTC
CASSKAPSGRKETQYF
>TRBJ2-7|NA|TRBD2|TRBV12-3/TRBV12-4
TGTGCCAGCAGTTACGGGGTAGCGGGGGCTTCGAGCTCCTACGAGCAGTACTTC
CASSYGVAGASSSYEQYF
>TRBJ1-5|many|NA|TRBV6-1
TGTGCCAGCAGTCTTAGCCCACAACTACAGGGACATAGCAATCAGCCCCAGCATTTT
CASSLSPQLQGHSNQPQHF
>TRBJ2-2|many|NA|TRBV5-8
TGTGCCAGCAGCGTTCCAAGGGGGGTTTCGAACACCGGGGAGCTGTTTTTT
CASSVPRGVSNTGELFF
>TRBJ2-4|many|NA|TRBV27
TGTGCCAGCAGTTTAGCCAGGGGGGACATTCAGTACTTC
CASSLARGDIQYF
>TRBJ1-1|many|NA|TRBV12-3/TRBV12-4
TGTGCCAGCAGTTCCGGACAGTCGAACACTGAAGCTTTCTTT
CASSSGQSNTEAFF
>TRBJ1-2|many|TRBD1|TRBV10-3
TGTGCCATCAGTCCAACAGGGGTCGGCTACACCTTC
CAISPTGVGYTF
>TRBJ2-3|NA|NA|TRBV5-4
TGTGCCAGCAGCTTGGGAGCAGCGCACACAGATACGCAGTATTTT
CASSLGAAHTDTQYF
>TRBJ1-1|many|NA|TRBV12-3/TRBV12-4
TGTGCCAGCAGAGGCACAGCAGGGAACACTGAAGCTTTCTTT
CASRGTAGNTEAFF
>TRBJ2-2|few|NA|TRBV9
TGTGCCAGCAGCGTAGCAGGTGGACAGCCACGCACCGGGGAGCTGTTTTTT
CASSVAGGQPRTGELFF